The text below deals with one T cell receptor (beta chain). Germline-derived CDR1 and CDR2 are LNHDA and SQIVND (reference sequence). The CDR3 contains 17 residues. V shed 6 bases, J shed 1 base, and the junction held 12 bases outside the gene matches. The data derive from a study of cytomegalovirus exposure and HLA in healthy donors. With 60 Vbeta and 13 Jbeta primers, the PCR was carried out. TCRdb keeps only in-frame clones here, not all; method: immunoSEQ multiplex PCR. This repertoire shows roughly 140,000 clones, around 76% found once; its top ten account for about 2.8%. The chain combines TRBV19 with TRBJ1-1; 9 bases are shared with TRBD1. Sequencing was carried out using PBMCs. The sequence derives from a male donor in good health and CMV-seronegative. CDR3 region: CASSRFKQGAPNTEAFF. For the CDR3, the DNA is TGTGCCAGTAGCCGGTTTAAACAGGGGGCCCCGAACACTGAAGCTTTCTTT.